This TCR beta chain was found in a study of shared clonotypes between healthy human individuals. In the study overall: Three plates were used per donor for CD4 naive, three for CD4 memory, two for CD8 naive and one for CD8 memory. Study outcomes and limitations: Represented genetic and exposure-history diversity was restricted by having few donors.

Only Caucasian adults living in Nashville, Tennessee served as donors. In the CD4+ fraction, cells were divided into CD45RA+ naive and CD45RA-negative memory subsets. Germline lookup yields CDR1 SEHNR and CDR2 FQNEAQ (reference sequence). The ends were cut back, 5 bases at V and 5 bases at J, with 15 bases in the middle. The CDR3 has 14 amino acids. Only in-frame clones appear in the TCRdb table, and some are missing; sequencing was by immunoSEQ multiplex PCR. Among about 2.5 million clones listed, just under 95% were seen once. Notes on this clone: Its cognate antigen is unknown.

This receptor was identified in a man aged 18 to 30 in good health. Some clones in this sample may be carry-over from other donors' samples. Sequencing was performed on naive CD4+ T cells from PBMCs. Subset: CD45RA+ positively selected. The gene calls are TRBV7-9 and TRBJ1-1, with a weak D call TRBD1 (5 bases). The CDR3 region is CASSPTLDKTEAFF. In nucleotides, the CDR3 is TGTGCCAGCAGCCCGACCCTGGACAAGACTGAAGCTTTCTTT. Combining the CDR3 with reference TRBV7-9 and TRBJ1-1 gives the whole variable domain DTGVSQNPRHKITKRGQNVTFRCDPISEHNRLYWYRQTLGQGPEFLTYFQNEAQLEKSRLLSDRFSAERPKGSFSTLEIQRTEQGDSAMYLCASSPTLDKTEAFFGQGTRLTVV.